This T cell receptor (beta chain) was sequenced during a study of blood T cell repertoires in COVID-19. Study summary: Nucleic acid was either cDNA or gDNA, and it came from T cells, B-cell-depleted T cells, or PBMCs.

With 1 base removed from V and 0 bases from J, the gap between germline ends came to 16 bases. This CDR3 has 19 amino acids. In germline, CDR1 is MGHRA, CDR2 YSYEKL. Produced via immunoSEQ multiplex PCR; TCRdb's table is partial and in-frame only. The data show 68,000 or so clones, 87% seen once. This sequence joins TRBV4-1 and TRBJ2-6, with a weak D call TRBD1 (6 bases). The sample comprised peripheral blood. The TCR sequence derives from a woman in her forties or fifties with COVID-19, enrolled during active disease. The chain's CDR3 is CASSQGVGQPHSGANVLTF. The CDR3 nucleotides read TGCGCCAGCAGCCAAGGGGTTGGACAGCCACACTCTGGGGCCAACGTCCTGACTTTC.